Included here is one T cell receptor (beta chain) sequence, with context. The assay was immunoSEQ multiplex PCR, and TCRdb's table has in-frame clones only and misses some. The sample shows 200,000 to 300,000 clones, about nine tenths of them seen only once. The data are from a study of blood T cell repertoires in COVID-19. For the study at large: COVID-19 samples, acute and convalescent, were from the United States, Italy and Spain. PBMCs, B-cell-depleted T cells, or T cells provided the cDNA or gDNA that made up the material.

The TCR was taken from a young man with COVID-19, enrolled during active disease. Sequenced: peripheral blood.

CDR3 nucleotide sequence: TGTGCCAGCAGCTTGGGACAGAAGAACACTGAAGCTTTCTTT. Translated, it gives CASSLGQKNTEAFF. This chain connects TRBV11-2 to TRBJ1-1; 7 nucleotides match TRBD1. V was clipped by 3 bases and J by 1 base; unmatched bases: 2. In germline, CDR1 is SGHAT, CDR2 FQNNGV. The CDR3 covers 14 residues. Filled out from reference TRBV11-2 and TRBJ1-1, the complete variable domain reads EAGVAQSPRYKIIEKRQSVAFWCNPISGHATLYWYQQILGQGPKLLIQFQNNGVVDDSQLPKDRFSAERLKGVDSTLKIQPAKLEDSAVYLCASSLGQKNTEAFFGQGTRLTVV.